The 5 T cell receptor beta chains given below trace back to one sample, sequenced in a study of blood T cells in healthy people across ages. Primed by a sample-barcoded 5' primer and a J-beta primer mix, a second PCR proceeded for 7 to 11 cycles. TCRdb analysed the 5' RACE reads with MiXCR anew, one entry per CDR3 protein. The data show about 770,000 distinct CDR3 sequences, approximately 48% seen once. The sample comprised blood. Every receptor here comes from a man aged 55 to 70 in good health.

The chain joins TRBV12-3 or TRBV12-4 to TRBJ1-2; D is ambiguous. Trimming took off 5 bases at V and 3 bases at J, with 13 bases between the two ends. This CDR3 has 14 amino acids. The CDR3 DNA sequence: TGTGCCAGCAGTGTCCGAGGACTTGACTATGGCTACACCTTC. Its protein is CASSVRGLDYGYTF.

This clonotype was detected a few times. The V call is TRBV14, the J call TRBJ2-5; D remains unclear. Near its end, the DNA agrees better with TRBJ2-7, so the J call may be wrong. Germline V gives CDR1 SGHDN, CDR2 FVKESK. The CDR3 has 12 amino acids. The CDR3 region is CASTPGLVEQYF. The CDR3 DNA sequence: TGTGCCAGCACCCCCGGTTTGGTCGAGCAGTACTTC.

The chain combines TRBV29-1 with TRBJ2-5, with D possibly being TRBD1 (6 bases). Trimming removed 7 bases from V and 0 bases from J, with 12 bases in between. The V gene's germline CDR1 is SQVTM and CDR2 ANQGSEA. The CDR3 sequence is 13 residues long. CDR3: CSATGRNQETQYF. The CDR3 DNA reads as TGCAGCGCGACAGGACGCAACCAAGAGACCCAGTACTTC.

The rearrangement links TRBV4-3 to TRBJ2-3; 8 nucleotides match TRBD2. Germline V gene sequence: CDR1 LGHNA, CDR2 YSLEER. With V trimmed by 0 bases and J by 3 bases, 8 bases remained unmatched. This CDR3 has 17 amino acids. Here the CDR3 DNA reads TGCGCCAGCAGCCAAGAACGGGGGGGGCTTCTGACAGATACGCAGTATTTT. It codes for CASSQERGGLLTDTQYF.

Here the CDR3 DNA reads TGCGCCAGCAGCCAAGAGGAACAGAGCAATCAGCCCCAGCATTTT. It codes for CASSQEEQSNQPQHF. The chain employs TRBV4-1 and TRBJ1-5; D is ambiguous. V dropped 0 bases and J dropped 1 base, with 7 bases sitting between them. The length of the CDR3 is 15 residues. Germline CDR1 is MGHRA and CDR2 is YSYEKL.